The 16 T cell receptor beta chains in this list originate from one sample, sequenced in a study of blood T cell repertoires in COVID-19. The assay was immunoSEQ multiplex PCR, and TCRdb's table has in-frame clones only and misses some. Of hundreds of thousands of clones listed, roughly 89% are singletons. Input material: peripheral blood. The receptors were gathered from a man aged 55 to 70 who had recovered from COVID-19.

The gene calls are TRBV10-1 and TRBJ2-3, with TRBD1 matching over 9 bases. From germline, CDR1 is WNHNN and CDR2 SYGVQD (reference sequence). The J segment lost 0 bases and the V segment lost 2 bases, leaving 9 bases of the junction unmatched. The CDR3 contains 18 residues. The CDR3 loop reads CASSEDGQGSGSTDTQYF. The CDR3 DNA sequence: TGCGCCAGCAGTGAGGATGGACAGGGGTCTGGGAGCACAGATACGCAGTATTTT.

The rearrangement uses TRBV29-1 and TRBJ1-2; 9 bases map to TRBD1. The CDR3 is 13 residues long. V shed 4 bases, J shed 4 bases, and the junction held 4 bases outside the gene matches. Germline V gene data show CDR1 as SQVTM and CDR2 as ANQGSEA. The CDR3 is CSVVGTGSYGYTF. In nucleotides, the CDR3 is TGCAGCGTTGTTGGGACAGGGAGCTATGGCTACACCTTC.

This chain links TRBV18 with TRBJ1-4; 10 nucleotides match TRBD1. Trimming at V came to 0 bases and at J to 6 bases, leaving 4 bases not matched to a gene. CDR3 size: 16 residues. Germline CDR1 reads KGHSH; CDR2 reads LQKENI. CDR3 residues: CASSPPGQGSHEKLFF. The CDR3 DNA sequence: TGTGCCAGCTCACCACCGGGACAGGGGTCGCATGAAAAACTGTTTTTT. Combining the CDR3 with reference TRBV18 and TRBJ1-4 gives the whole variable domain NAGVMQNPRHLVRRRGQEARLRCSPMKGHSHVYWYRQLPEEGLKFMVYLQKENIIDESGMPKERFSAEFPKEGPSILRIQQVVRGDSAAYFCASSPPGQGSHEKLFFGSGTQLSVL.

V and J are TRBV9 and TRBJ1-4, with TRBD1 as a possible D gene (6 bases). The CDR3 is 13 amino acids. Germline CDR1 is SGDLS and CDR2 is YYNGEE. Trimming took off 1 base at V and 7 bases at J, with 8 bases between the two ends. CDR3 nucleotide sequence: TGTGCCAGCAGCGTACAGGGGAGTGAAAAACTGTTTTTT. It codes for CASSVQGSEKLFF.

The genes are TRBV28 and TRBJ1-3; unclear D gene. CDR3 length: 16 residues. The V gene lost 3 bases and the J gene lost 0 bases, with 12 bases spanning the gap. The germline V gene has CDR1 MDHEN and CDR2 SYDVKM. The CDR3 DNA follows: TGTGCCAGCAGTTTGCTCTCTGGGAGCTCTGGAAACACCATATATTTT. As protein: CASSLLSGSSGNTIYF.

The chain links TRBV30 to TRBJ2-3; D call uncertain. Germline V lookup: CDR1 GTSNPN, CDR2 SVGIG (reference sequence). CDR3 length: 12 residues. V dropped 0 bases and J dropped 7 bases, with 8 bases sitting between them. The CDR3 sequence is CAWSVSSYTQYF. In nucleotides, the CDR3 is TGTGCCTGGAGTGTATCTTCGTATACGCAGTATTTT.

The chain carries TRBV7-9 and TRBJ2-7, with D tentatively TRBD2 (5 bases). Between the trimmed V and J ends, which lost 3 bases and 3 bases, there was a span of 12 bases. The CDR3 totals 14 residues. CDR1 and CDR2 from the germline V gene are SEHNR and FQNEAQ (reference sequence). CDR3 in amino acids: CASSLASLFYEQYF. The CDR3 nucleotides are TGTGCCAGCAGCTTGGCTAGCCTGTTCTACGAGCAGTACTTC.

V gene TRBV11-3 combines with J gene TRBJ2-1, with D possibly being TRBD1 (6 bases). V was pared by 1 base and J by 2 bases, with 6 bases between. Germline V gene data show CDR1 as SGHNT and CDR2 as YENEEA. The CDR3 contains 14 residues. The CDR3 here is CASSLGQAYNEQFF. The DNA for the CDR3 is TGTGCCAGCAGCTTAGGACAGGCCTACAATGAGCAGTTCTTC.

The chain links TRBV7-2 to TRBJ1-2; 8 bases fit TRBD1. In germline, CDR1 is SGHTA, CDR2 FQGNSA. The CDR3 consists of 13 residues. After removal of 5 bases from V and 8 bases from J, the junction contained 7 bases not matched to a gene. CDR3 in amino acids: CASSQGTGNGYTF. CDR3 DNA sequence: TGTGCCAGCAGCCAGGGGACAGGAAACGGCTACACCTTC.

This clone showed up just once. V is TRBV10-2 and J is TRBJ2-7; perhaps TRBD1 as D (6 bases). From germline, CDR1 is WSHSY and CDR2 SAAADI. V was clipped by 6 bases and J by 7 bases, with 19 bases between them. There are 14 residues in the CDR3. CDR3 sequence reads: CASSIPRGAGEQYF. CDR3 bases: TGCGCCAGCAGCATACCCAGGGGAGCCGGTGAGCAGTACTTC.

The chain recombines TRBV4-1 with TRBJ1-2, with unresolved D. The germline gives CDR1 MGHRA, CDR2 YSYEKL. The CDR3 sequence is 16 residues long. Trimming took off 5 bases at V and 8 bases at J, with 24 bases between the two ends. The CDR3 DNA reads as TGCGCCAGCAGCGGCAACATTCACTTATCTCTAGAGGGCTACACCTTC. Its protein product is CASSGNIHLSLEGYTF.

The sample holds one count of this clone. V and J are TRBV6-6 and TRBJ2-7, with 9 nucleotides matching TRBD2. Trimming removed 0 bases from V and 2 bases from J; junction bases left unmatched: 5. The CDR3 loop spans 16 amino acids. Germline CDR1 MNHNY, CDR2 SVGAGI (reference sequence). CDR3 sequence reads: CASSYSTSGRTYEQYF. As DNA, the CDR3 is TGTGCCAGCAGTTACTCAACTAGCGGGCGAACCTACGAGCAGTACTTC.

V gene TRBV7-9 combines with J gene TRBJ1-4; tentative D call: TRBD1 (6 bases). There are 14 residues in the CDR3. Trimming removed 2 bases from V and 5 bases from J, with 9 bases in between. Germline CDR1 SEHNR, CDR2 FQNEAQ (reference sequence). The CDR3 DNA reads TGTGCCAGCAGCTTATTTCAGGGGAATGAAAAACTGTTTTTT. Translating it yields CASSLFQGNEKLFF.

The chain recombines TRBV4-3 with TRBJ1-4; tentative D call: TRBD1 (5 bases). Germline V lookup: CDR1 LGHNA, CDR2 YSLEER. Trimming removed 1 base at V and 2 bases at J, with 14 bases between. The CDR3 covers 17 residues. The CDR3 sequence: CASSQAKLGLTNEKLFF. For the CDR3, the DNA is TGCGCCAGCAGCCAAGCAAAACTGGGGCTCACTAATGAAAAACTGTTTTTT.

This clone was seen more than once but under ten times. The V call is TRBV7-6, the J call TRBJ1-1, with 8 bases lining up with TRBD1. The germline V gene encodes CDR1 SGHVS and CDR2 FNYEAQ. J lost 0 bases, V lost 7 bases, and 7 bases had no gene match. This CDR3 is 15 amino acids long. Here the CDR3 reads CASTQGQAMNTEAFF. CDR3 nucleotides: TGTGCCAGCACCCAGGGACAGGCGATGAACACTGAAGCTTTCTTT.

Points on this clone: Mismatch with germline at one junction end may stem from a read error. The chain links TRBV5-1 to TRBJ2-3; TRBD1 matches 7 bases. Germline values: CDR1 SGHRS, CDR2 YFSETQ. CDR3 length: 15 amino acids. CDR3 residues: CASGLTGVETDTQYF. The DNA of the CDR3 is TGCGCCAGCGGCTTAACAGGGGTTGAGACAGATACGCAGTATTTT. Full variable domain (missing parts from reference TRBV5-1 and TRBJ2-3): KAGVTQTPRYLIKTRGQQVTLSCSPISGHRSVSWYQQTPGQGLQFLFEYFSETQRNKGNFPGRFSGRQFSNSRSEMNVSTLELGDSALYLCASGLTGVETDTQYFGPGTRLTVL.